The table lists the clone carrying this T cell receptor (beta chain) with a few counts. The antigen is not known. TCRdb fed the 5' RACE reads into MiXCR, producing one record per CDR3 protein. The sample lists under 9,500 distinct CDR3 sequences; approximately 34% were seen once. The CDR3 length is 15 residues. V lost 0 bases and J lost 2, with 13 bases in between. Germline V gives CDR1 DFQATT, CDR2 SNEGSKA (reference sequence). Overall study findings and caveats: Tumor memory CD4+ T cell TCR gene usage clustered with blood and lymph node memory CD4+ cells and lymph node naive CD4+ cells.

Cells sorted as Tregs were CD4+, CD25+ and CD127-/low. Sequencing was carried out using Tregs sorted from blood. This TCR was sampled from a female donor with breast cancer. The V call is TRBV20-1, the J call TRBJ1-1; weak D call: TRBD1 (6 bases). Written as DNA, the CDR3 is TGCAGTGCTAGAGATTGGACAGACTTTAACACTGAAGCTTTCTTT. It translates to CSARDWTDFNTEAFF.